The 10 T cell receptor beta chains reported below all come from one sample, sequenced in a study of shared clonotypes between healthy human individuals. Sequenced by immunoSEQ multiplex PCR; TCRdb stores in-frame clones only, minus some. The sample contains roughly 2,500,000 clones, 80% to 95% of which appear only once. The source material was naive CD4+ T cells from PBMCs. Documented subset: CD45RA+ positively selected. These receptors came from a man between 18 and 29 years old in good health. Some clones in this sample may be carry-over from other donors' samples.

The chain uses TRBV4-1 and TRBJ2-3; the match to TRBD2 covers 9 bases. V was pared by 2 bases and J by 2 bases, with 2 bases of the junction left unmatched. The CDR3 totals 15 residues. Germline values: CDR1 MGHRA, CDR2 YSYEKL. CDR3 sequence (DNA): TGCGCCAGCAGCCAACTAGCGGGGATCACAGATACGCAGTATTTT. Residues: CASSQLAGITDTQYF.

This sequence joins TRBV25-1 and TRBJ1-2; no definite D call. The CDR3 totals 14 residues. The germline V gene encodes CDR1 MGHDK and CDR2 SYGVNS. Trimming took 1 base from V and 4 from J, leaving 10 bases between them. DNA of the CDR3: TGTGCCAGCAGTGAATTTGTCGCCGGCTATGGCTACACCTTC. Translated, it gives CASSEFVAGYGYTF.

The chain is built from TRBV5-1 and TRBJ1-2, with a possible D match to TRBD1 (5 bases). V was pared by 1 base and J by 6 bases, with 16 bases between. The CDR3 is made up of 15 amino acids. Germline V CDR1 and CDR2: SGHRS, YFSETQ. This CDR3 reads CASSLSYRWRDGYTF. CDR3 DNA sequence: TGCGCCAGCAGCTTGTCTTACAGGTGGAGGGATGGCTACACCTTC.

This chain uses TRBV25-1 with TRBJ1-5; 9 nucleotides align to TRBD1. From germline, CDR1 is MGHDK and CDR2 SYGVNS. The trim removed 6 bases at V and 1 base at J, leaving 4 bases unmatched. The CDR3 has 15 amino acids. The CDR3 bases are TGTGCCAGCAGGGGACAGGGTGGCAGCAATCAGCCCCAGCATTTT. It is translated as CASRGQGGSNQPQHF.

This clone showed up just once. The gene calls are TRBV5-1 and TRBJ1-1, with a weak D call TRBD1 (5 bases). This CDR3 has 15 residues. Germline-derived CDR1 and CDR2 are SGHRS and YFSETQ. The V and J ends lost 0 bases and 1 base respectively, with 10 bases between them. CDR3 protein: CASSLAVGQNTEAFF. The CDR3 nucleotides are TGCGCCAGCAGCTTGGCGGTGGGGCAGAACACTGAAGCTTTCTTT.

In this sample, this clone turned up once. V gene TRBV6-1 combines with J gene TRBJ1-1, with D uncertain. The CDR3 is 14 amino acids. Between the trimmed V and J ends, which lost 2 bases and 4 bases, there was a span of 11 bases. Germline V gene sequence: CDR1 MNHNS, CDR2 SASEGT. The CDR3 is CASSETVWSTEAFF. DNA of the CDR3: TGTGCCAGCAGTGAAACCGTGTGGAGCACTGAAGCTTTCTTT.

The genes are TRBV11-1 and TRBJ2-1, with a weak D call TRBD2 (6 bases). There are 17 residues in the CDR3. Trimming took off 4 bases at V and 10 bases at J, with 26 bases between the two ends. The germline V gene encodes CDR1 SGHAT and CDR2 FQDESV (reference sequence). This CDR3 reads CASSSIPTSGTGLEQFF. CDR3 in DNA: TGTGCCAGCAGCTCCATACCGACTAGTGGGACGGGATTAGAGCAGTTCTTC.

The chain recombines TRBV4-2 with TRBJ2-5, with D tentatively TRBD2 (7 bases). Looked up from germline, CDR1 is LGHNA and CDR2 is YNFKEQ. This CDR3 is 16 amino acids long. Trimming cost V 3 bases and J 5 bases, with 19 bases left between them. The CDR3 loop reads CASSQPLAKGGETQYF. As DNA, the CDR3 is TGTGCCAGCAGCCAGCCTCTCGCGAAGGGGGGGGAGACCCAGTACTTC.

CDR3 coding DNA: TGCGCCAGCAGCCCCGGTTTTGCTTCCTACGAGCAGTACTTC. It is translated as CASSPGFASYEQYF. The chain uses TRBV4-3 and TRBJ2-7; D gene uncertain. The germline CDR1 and CDR2 sequences are LGHNA and YSLEER. The CDR3 spans 14 residues. The V end was cut by 4 bases, the J end by 1 base, with 11 bases between.

About this clone: Distinct nucleotide sequences in the sample also encode this CDR3. V gene TRBV5-1 combines with J gene TRBJ2-3; TRBD1 is a possible D gene (5 bases). Germline CDR1 and CDR2: SGHRS and YFSETQ. Trimming removed 2 bases at V and 4 bases at J, with 11 bases between. CDR3 length: 14 amino acids. CDR3 in DNA: TGCGCCAGCAGCTTAGGGGCAGGGCCAGATACGCAGTATTTT. This encodes CASSLGAGPDTQYF.